This T cell receptor beta chain emerged from a study of T cells in tuberculosis. Sequenced by immunoSEQ multiplex PCR; TCRdb stores in-frame clones only, minus some. The table has 44,000 or so clones, roughly 96% seen once. Germline V gene data show CDR1 as SGHAT and CDR2 as FQNNGV. The CDR3 is 18 amino acids. Trimming at V came to 5 bases and at J to 0 bases, leaving 16 bases not matched to a gene. J is TRBJ2-7 and V is TRBV11-2, with 7 bases matching TRBD2. The source is a donor between 10 and 35 years old with latent tuberculosis or without tuberculosis infection. Specimen: PBMCs. The chain's CDR3 is CASSLRDYLELSSYEQYF. CDR3 bases: TGTGCCAGCAGCCTCCGGGACTATCTGGAATTGAGCTCCTACGAGCAGTACTTC.